This T cell receptor (beta chain) was captured by sequencing in a study of T-cell memory formation after mild COVID-19. Study overall: For the most part, TCR clusters were specific to one donor.

The CDR3 extends over 14 amino acids. Germline CDR1 reads MGHRA; CDR2 reads YSYEKL. Trimming pared 3 bases from V and 2 bases from J, leaving 10 bases between. Study-wide findings and caveats: Cross-reactive memory seemingly joined, as some responding clones were found in pre-infection memory. Shrinking CD4+ clones were chiefly CM and EM; CD8+ ones were chiefly EMRA.

Amplification by 5'RACE using constant-segment primers produced TCR alpha and TCR beta cDNA libraries that carried sample barcodes and UMIs. TCRdb re-analysed the 5' RACE reads in MiXCR, keeping a single row per CDR3 protein. The table lists roughly 340,000 distinct CDR3 sequences, roughly 15% of them singletons. Remarks on this clonotype: What it binds is not known.

The chain couples TRBV4-1 to TRBJ1-1, with a weak D call TRBD1 (5 bases). The receptor comes from a man younger than 35 who had mild COVID-19 (a few samples of this study predate the infection). Cell type and time point are not known. Material: PBMCs or a T cell subset sorted from them (not recorded which). CDR3 in amino acids: CASSQHQGNTEAFF. CDR3 nucleotide sequence: TGCGCCAGCAGCCAGCATCAGGGAAACACTGAAGCTTTCTTT.